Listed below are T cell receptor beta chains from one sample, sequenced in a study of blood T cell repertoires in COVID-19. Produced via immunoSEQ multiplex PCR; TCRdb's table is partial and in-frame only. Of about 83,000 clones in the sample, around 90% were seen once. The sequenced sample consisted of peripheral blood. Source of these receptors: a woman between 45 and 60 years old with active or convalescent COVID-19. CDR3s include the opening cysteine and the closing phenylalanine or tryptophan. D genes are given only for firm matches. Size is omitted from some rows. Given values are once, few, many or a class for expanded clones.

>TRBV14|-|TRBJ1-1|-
TGTGCCAGCAGCCAAGACCTGGGCTTGAACACTGAAGCTTTCTTT
CASSQDLGLNTEAFF
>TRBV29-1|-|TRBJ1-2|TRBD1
TGCAGCGTTATGTGGATGGGACAGGTTAACTATGGCTACACCTTC
CSVMWMGQVNYGYTF
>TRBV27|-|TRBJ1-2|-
TGTGCCAGCTCCTCTCCCCGGGACAAAGGCTATGGCTACACCTTC
CASSSPRDKGYGYTF
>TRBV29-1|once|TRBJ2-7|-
TGCAGCGTTCGGAGGGACCCTAGCACCTACGAGCAGTACTTC
CSVRRDPSTYEQYF
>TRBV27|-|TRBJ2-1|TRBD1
TGTGCCAGCAGTACATGGACCGGGACAGGGGGCGATGAGCAGTTCTTC
CASSTWTGTGGDEQFF
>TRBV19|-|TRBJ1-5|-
TGTGCCAGTAGTTGGGGCGCGCTTAGCAATCAGCCCCAGCATTTT
CASSWGALSNQPQHF
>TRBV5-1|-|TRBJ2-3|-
TGCGCCAGCAGCTTGGTGGGCAAAAGCACAGATACGCAGTATTTT
CASSLVGKSTDTQYF
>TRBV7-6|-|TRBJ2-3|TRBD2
TGTGCCAGCAGCCTACGGACTAGCGGAATCACAGATACGCAGTATTTT
CASSLRTSGITDTQYF
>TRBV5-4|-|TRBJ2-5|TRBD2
TGTGCCAGCAGCGGGACTAGCGGGGGGCTTCGAGAGACCCAGTACTTC
CASSGTSGGLRETQYF
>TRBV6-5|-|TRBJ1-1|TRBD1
TGTGCCAGCAGTTTACAGGGGGGAGTGAACACTGAAGCTTTCTTT
CASSLQGGVNTEAFF
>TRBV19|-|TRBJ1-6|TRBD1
TGTGCCAGTACCTGGACAGGGGATAATTCACCCCTCCACTTT
CASTWTGDNSPLHF
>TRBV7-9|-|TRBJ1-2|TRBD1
TGTGCCAGCAGCTTAAAAGGGTCGGGGGACAGGGCTAACTATGGCTACACCTTC
CASSLKGSGDRANYGYTF
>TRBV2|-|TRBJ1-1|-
TGTGCCAGCAGTTCCCAGGGGCTCATGAACACTGAAGCTTTCTTT
CASSSQGLMNTEAFF
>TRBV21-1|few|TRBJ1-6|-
TGTGCCAGCAGCAACCTGGGCAGGGAATATAATTCACCCCTCCACTTT
CASSNLGREYNSPLHF
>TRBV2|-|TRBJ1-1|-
TGTGCCAGCAGTCGCGACGGGTACACTGAAGCTTTCTTT
CASSRDGYTEAFF
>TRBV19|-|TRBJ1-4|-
TGTGCCAGTAGTGATAGAGGAGGTAATGAAAAACTGTTTTTT
CASSDRGGNEKLFF
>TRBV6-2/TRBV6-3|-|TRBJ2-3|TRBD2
TGTGCCAGCAGTTACTCCTCTAGCGGGGATCCCACAGATACGCAGTATTTT
CASSYSSSGDPTDTQYF
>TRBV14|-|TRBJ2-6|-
TGTGCCAGCAGCCAGCAGTACTCTGGGGCCAACGTCCTGACTTTC
CASSQQYSGANVLTF
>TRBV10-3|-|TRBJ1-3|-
TGTGCCATCAGTGAACAGGGAACCCCACGGGGATCCTCTGGAAACACCATATATTTT
CAISEQGTPRGSSGNTIYF
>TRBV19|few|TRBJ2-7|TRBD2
TGTGCCAGTAGTAAGGGACTAGCGGGGGGGTTCTACGAGCAGTACTTC
CASSKGLAGGFYEQYF
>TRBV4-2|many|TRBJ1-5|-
TGTGCCAGCAGCCAAGACACACGGGAGCCCCAGCATTTT
CASSQDTREPQHF
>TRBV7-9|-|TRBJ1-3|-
TGTGCCAGCAGCTTTACACAGGGATCTGGAAACACCATATATTTT
CASSFTQGSGNTIYF
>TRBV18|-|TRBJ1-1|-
TGTGCCAGCTCACCGCAGACAGGTCTGGAGAACACTGAAGCTTTCTTT
CASSPQTGLENTEAFF
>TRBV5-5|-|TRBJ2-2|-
TGTGCCAGCAGCTTGGATCCAGGGGCTTACACCGGGGAGCTGTTTTTT
CASSLDPGAYTGELFF
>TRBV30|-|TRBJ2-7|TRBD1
TGTGCCTGGAGTAAGGGACAGTCCTACGAGCAGTACTTC
CAWSKGQSYEQYF
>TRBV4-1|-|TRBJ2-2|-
TGCGCCAGCACCACGACTTTACTTAACGGGGAGCTGTTTTTT
CASTTTLLNGELFF
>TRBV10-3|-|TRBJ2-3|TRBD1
TGTGCCATCAGTCCGGGACAGCTGTTTAGCACAGATACGCAGTATTTT
CAISPGQLFSTDTQYF
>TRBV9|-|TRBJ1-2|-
TGTGCCAGCAGCGTGCCAAGAGCAGGCTACACCTTC
CASSVPRAGYTF
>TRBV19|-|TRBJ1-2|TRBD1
TGTGCCAGTAGGCCCCGACAGGGGGCTAACTATGGCTACACCTTC
CASRPRQGANYGYTF
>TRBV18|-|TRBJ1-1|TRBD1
TGTGCCAGCACCGGGAGGGGGCAGGACACTGAAGCTTTCTTT
CASTGRGQDTEAFF
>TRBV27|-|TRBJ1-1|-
TGTGCCAGCAGTTCAGGGTACGATGAAGCTTTCTTT
CASSSGYDEAFF
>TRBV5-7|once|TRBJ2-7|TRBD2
TGTGCCAGCAGCTTGGGGCGGGGGATCGCCTACGAGCAGTACTTC
CASSLGRGIAYEQYF
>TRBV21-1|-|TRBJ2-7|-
TGTGCCAGCAGCACTCCCCGAGAACAGGGTGGTTCCTACGAGCAGTACTTC
CASSTPREQGGSYEQYF
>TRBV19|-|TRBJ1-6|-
TGTGCCAGTACCGGGGACAAGGGTTCACCCCTCCACTTT
CASTGDKGSPLHF
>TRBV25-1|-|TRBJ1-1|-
TGTGCCAGCGTGGAACAGGGAAAGGCTGAAGCTTTCTTT
CASVEQGKAEAFF
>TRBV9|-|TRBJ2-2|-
TGTGCCAGCACCCGGGACTTCAGCACCGGGGAGCTGTTTTTT
CASTRDFSTGELFF
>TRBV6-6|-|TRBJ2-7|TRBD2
TGTGCCAGCAGTTGGACTAGCGGGGGGTCCACCTACGAGCAGTACTTC
CASSWTSGGSTYEQYF
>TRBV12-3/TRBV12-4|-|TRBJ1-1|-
TGTGCCAGCACCTACCTGCTGGACACTGAAGCTTTCTTT
CASTYLLDTEAFF
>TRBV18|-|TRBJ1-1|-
TGTGCCAGCTCAGCAACTAGGGAGCAGAACACTGAAGCTTTCTTT
CASSATREQNTEAFF
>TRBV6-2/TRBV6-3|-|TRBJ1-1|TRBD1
TGTGCCAGCAGTCACAGGGGATCCGGGAACACTGAAGCTTTCTTT
CASSHRGSGNTEAFF
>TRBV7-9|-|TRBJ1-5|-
TGTGCCAGCAGCTTAGACCAAAGCGGTCAGCCCCAGCATTTT
CASSLDQSGQPQHF
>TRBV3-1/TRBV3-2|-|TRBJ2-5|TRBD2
TGTGCCAGCAGCCGCCTCCGACTAGCGGGGGGTCAAGAGACCCAGTACTTC
CASSRLRLAGGQETQYF
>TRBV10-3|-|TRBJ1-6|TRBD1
TGTGCCATCAGGGGGACAGGGAGAGGGAATTCACCCCTCCACTTT
CAIRGTGRGNSPLHF
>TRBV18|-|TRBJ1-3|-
TGTGCCAGCTCCCCGGGGACACCCAGGAACACCATATATTTT
CASSPGTPRNTIYF
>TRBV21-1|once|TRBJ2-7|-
TGTGCCAGCAGCAAAGGGGACAGGGGAAATGTCTACGAGCAGTACTTC
CASSKGDRGNVYEQYF
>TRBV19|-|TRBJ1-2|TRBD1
TGTGCCAGTAGCGCGTATAGTACAGGGGGTAGCTATGGCTACACCTTC
CASSAYSTGGSYGYTF
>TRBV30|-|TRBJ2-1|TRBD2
TGTGCCTGGAGTTCGGGACTATGGAATGAGCAGTTCTTC
CAWSSGLWNEQFF
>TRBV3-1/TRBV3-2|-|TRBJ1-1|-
TGTGCCAGCAGCGGAGAACAGGGCGTTGACACTGAAGCTTTCTTT
CASSGEQGVDTEAFF
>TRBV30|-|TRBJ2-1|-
TGTGCCTGGTCGTCGGGCTCGACAGGCCCCGGGGCGAATGAGCAGTTCTTC
CAWSSGSTGPGANEQFF
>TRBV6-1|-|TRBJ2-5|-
TGTGCCAGCAGTGATTGGTCTCTACAAGAGACCCAGTACTTC
CASSDWSLQETQYF
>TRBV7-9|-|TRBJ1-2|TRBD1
TGTGCCAGCAGCTTGACAGGGGGGGACGGCTACACCTTC
CASSLTGGDGYTF